What follows is one T cell receptor beta chain and its context. The antigen is unknown. The data are from a study of shared clonotypes between healthy human individuals. Overall study findings and caveats: As a rule, naive subsets had a larger estimated richness than memory subsets.

TCRdb's table, derived via immunoSEQ multiplex PCR, lists solely in-frame clones and lacks some. The data hold more than 150,000 clones, with over 80% observed a single time. The CDR3 extends over 14 amino acids. CDR1 and CDR2 from the germline V gene are GTSNPN and SVGIG (reference sequence). V was shortened by 5 bases and J by 1 base, with 14 bases between the two germline ends. Sequencing was carried out using naive CD4+ T cells sorted from blood. As for subset: CD45RA+ positively selected. This sequence originates from a woman in her twenties or thirties in good health. The V call is TRBV30, the J call TRBJ2-5; D ambiguous. CDR3 loop: CAWAFGGSQETQYF. The CDR3 DNA reads as TGTGCCTGGGCATTCGGTGGCAGCCAAGAGACCCAGTACTTC. The whole variable domain, remainder taken from reference TRBV30 and TRBJ2-5, is SQTIHQWPATLVQPVGSPLSLECTVEGTSNPNLYWYRQAAGRGLQLLFYSVGIGQISSEVPQNLSASRPQDRQFILSSKKLLLSDSGFYLCAWAFGGSQETQYFGPGTRLLVL.